The rows below give T cell receptor beta chains drawn from one sample of a study of T cell responses to AZD1222 COVID-19 vaccine. Clones were sequenced by immunoSEQ multiplex PCR, and TCRdb holds only the in-frame ones, with some missing. In the table there are 150,000 to 200,000 clones, around 92% of which are singletons. The material was peripheral blood, obtained on day 0 of AZD1222 vaccination. These receptors were obtained from an adult in good health. The conserved cysteine and the conserved F or W are not part of the CDR3 here. A D gene is named only where the DNA matches it firmly.

CDR3 length	V gene	D gene	J gene	CDR3 protein
12	TRBV7-2	TRBD1	TRBJ1-4	ASSVDRGREKLF
10	TRBV18	-	TRBJ1-4	ASSPPVEKLF
11	TRBV28	-	TRBJ1-4	ASRHPGNEKLF
13	TRBV7-2	TRBD1	TRBJ1-6	ASSLTGALGSPLH
11	TRBV4-1	-	TRBJ1-4	ASSRALGEKLF
13	TRBV6-5	-	TRBJ1-2	ASSLPGLFNYGYT
12	TRBV5-1	TRBD1	TRBJ1-1	ASSTGQGDTEAF
13	TRBV7-2	TRBD1	TRBJ1-3	ASSPDRGRLHTIY
13	TRBV25-1	-	TRBJ2-3	ASSNLREHTDTQY
14	TRBV3-1/TRBV3-2	TRBD2	TRBJ2-1	ASSQEMSGRSREQF
12	TRBV6-5	-	TRBJ1-1	ASSYSRSRGEAF
12	TRBV7-2	-	TRBJ1-2	ASSLAGRDPPYT
12	TRBV7-3	TRBD1	TRBJ1-2	ASRLTGRGYGYT